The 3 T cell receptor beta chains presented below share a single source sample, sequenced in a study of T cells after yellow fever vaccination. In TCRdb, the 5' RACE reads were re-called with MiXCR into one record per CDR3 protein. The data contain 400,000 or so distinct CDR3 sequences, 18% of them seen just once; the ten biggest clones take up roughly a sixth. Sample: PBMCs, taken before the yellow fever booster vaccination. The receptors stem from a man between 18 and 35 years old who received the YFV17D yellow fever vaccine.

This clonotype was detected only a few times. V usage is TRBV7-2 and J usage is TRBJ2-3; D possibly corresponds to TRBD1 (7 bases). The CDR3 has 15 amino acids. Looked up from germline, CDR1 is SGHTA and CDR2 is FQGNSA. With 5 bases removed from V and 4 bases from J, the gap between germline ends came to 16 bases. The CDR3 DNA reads TGTGCCAGCAGCCCGGGGAGGACAGGTCCAGATACGCAGTATTTT. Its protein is CASSPGRTGPDTQYF.

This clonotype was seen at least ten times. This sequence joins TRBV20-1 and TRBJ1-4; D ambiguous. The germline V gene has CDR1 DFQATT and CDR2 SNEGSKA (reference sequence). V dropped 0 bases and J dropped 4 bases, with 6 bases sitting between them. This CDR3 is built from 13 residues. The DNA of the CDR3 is TGCAGTGCTAGAGACAGTATTAATGAAAAACTGTTTTTT. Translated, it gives CSARDSINEKLFF.

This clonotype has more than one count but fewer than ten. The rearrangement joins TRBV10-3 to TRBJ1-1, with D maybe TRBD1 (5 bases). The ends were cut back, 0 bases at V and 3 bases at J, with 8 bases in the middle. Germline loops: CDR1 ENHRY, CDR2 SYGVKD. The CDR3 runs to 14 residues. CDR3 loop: CAISESGRDTEAFF. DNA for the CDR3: TGTGCCATCAGTGAGTCGGGCAGGGACACTGAAGCTTTCTTT.